This TCR beta chain was documented in a study of blood T cell repertoires in COVID-19. Study-wide background: Some COVID-19 samples were acute and others convalescent; all came from the United States, Italy and Spain. Sources were T cells, B-cell-depleted T cells, or PBMCs; the material itself was cDNA or gDNA.

Notes on this clone: Additional DNA sequences in this sample encode the identical CDR3.

Per the original methods: Reference gene primer amplification yielded estimated nucleated cell counts. Measured with immunoSEQ multiplex PCR; TCRdb has only the in-frame clones, and not every one. V and J calls plus clone size are reproduced from that table; the DNA served to infer D and trimming. The sample consists of a few hundred thousand clones, 84% of them appearing once. The CDR3 length is 13 residues. Per the germline V gene, CDR1 is KGHSH and CDR2 is LQKENI. V was clipped by 3 bases and J by 7 bases, with 12 bases between them. The source is a woman aged 40 to 50 who had recovered from COVID-19. The chain uses TRBV18 and TRBJ1-1, with no clear D. Sequencing input: peripheral blood. The CDR3 DNA reads TGTGCCAGCTCACCCGCCGCGGGCAGTGAAGCTTTCTTT. It translates to CASSPAAGSEAFF.